This passage covers 22 T cell receptor beta chains from one sample sequenced in a study of blood T cell repertoires in COVID-19. Here immunoSEQ multiplex PCR was the method, and the copy in TCRdb shows in-frame clones only, minus some. Of over 150,000 clones in the sample, around 83% were seen once. The source material was PBMCs or T cells enriched from blood (not recorded which). Receptor source: a man between 40 and 49 years old who had recovered from COVID-19.

The gene calls are TRBV28 and TRBJ2-3; 7 bases line up with TRBD1. The CDR3 has 12 residues. Trimming cost V 6 bases and J 6 bases; bases outside gene matches: 3. Germline-derived CDR1 and CDR2 are MDHEN and SYDVKM. CDR3 in amino acids: CASRAQGDTQYF. For the CDR3, the DNA is TGTGCCAGCAGGGCACAGGGGGATACGCAGTATTTT.

The chain carries TRBV6-5 and TRBJ2-7; 7 positions agree with TRBD1. Trimming at V came to 8 bases and at J to 3 bases, leaving 7 bases not matched to a gene. Germline loops: CDR1 MNHEY, CDR2 SVGAGI. The CDR3 runs to 13 residues. The CDR3 coding sequence is TGTGCCAGCCCACTGGGACAGTTCTACGAGCAGTACTTC. It encodes CASPLGQFYEQYF.

The chain employs TRBV5-1 and TRBJ1-6, with 10 bases fitting TRBD1. J lost 5 bases, V lost 4 bases, and 15 bases had no gene match. In germline, CDR1 is SGHRS, CDR2 YFSETQ. This CDR3 comprises 19 residues. The CDR3 is CASSVDLWRTGGNNSPLHF. The CDR3 nucleotides are TGCGCCAGCAGCGTCGACCTCTGGAGGACAGGGGGAAATAATTCACCCCTCCACTTT.

The V gene is TRBV6-5, the J gene TRBJ2-7; no reliable D call. The V and J ends lost 0 bases and 5 bases respectively, with 14 bases between them. The length of the CDR3 is 15 residues. Germline CDR1 MNHEY, CDR2 SVGAGI. CDR3 sequence: CASSYSSTYLHEQYF. CDR3 DNA: TGTGCCAGCAGTTACTCGTCCACATACCTCCACGAGCAGTACTTC.

The chain carries TRBV9 and TRBJ2-2; 11 bases align to TRBD1. The J segment lost 8 bases and the V segment lost 6 bases, leaving 12 bases of the junction unmatched. This CDR3 is 16 amino acids long. Germline V lookup: CDR1 SGDLS, CDR2 YYNGEE. Here the CDR3 DNA reads TGTGCCAGCACCGCCGGACAGGGGGCCAGGCAGGGGGAGCTGTTTTTT. It translates to CASTAGQGARQGELFF.

The chain is built from TRBV7-3 and TRBJ2-5; D possibly corresponds to TRBD1 (5 bases). The CDR3 is 14 residues long. Germline V gene lookup returns CDR1 SGHTA and CDR2 FQGTGA. The V and J ends lost 2 bases and 0 bases respectively, with 7 bases between them. CDR3 sequence reads: CASSLGANQETQYF. CDR3 bases: TGTGCCAGCAGCTTAGGGGCTAACCAAGAGACCCAGTACTTC.

This clone was seen a single time. J is TRBJ2-3 and V is TRBV20-1; possibly TRBD1 or TRBD2 for D (5 bases each). Germline V gene lookup returns CDR1 DFQATT and CDR2 SNEGSKA (reference sequence). The V and J ends lost 7 bases and 4 bases respectively, with 21 bases between them. The CDR3 extends over 15 amino acids. CDR3 in amino acids: CSGTDSGETSDTQYF. The CDR3 DNA is TGCAGTGGTACTGACAGCGGCGAAACCTCAGATACGCAGTATTTT.

This chain connects TRBV2 to TRBJ2-5; D perhaps matches TRBD2 (6 bases). V gave up 6 bases and J gave up 5 bases, with 19 bases separating them. This CDR3 region has 15 residues. CDR1 SNHLY and CDR2 FYNNEI come from the germline V gene. CDR3: CASRLDPGGAETQYF. The DNA for the CDR3 is TGTGCCAGCAGGCTGGACCCAGGCGGGGCGGAGACCCAGTACTTC.

The J gene is TRBJ2-7, the V gene TRBV15; weak D call: TRBD2 (6 bases). Trimming removed 0 bases from V and 1 base from J, with 22 bases in between. CDR1 and CDR2 (germline): LNHNV, YYDKDF (reference sequence). The CDR3 contains 19 residues. The CDR3 coding sequence is TGTGCCACCAGCAGAGATGGCGGTCGGCTGCGGGATCTGTCCTACGAGCAGTACTTC. Encoded protein: CATSRDGGRLRDLSYEQYF.

V usage is TRBV9 and J usage is TRBJ2-2, with TRBD2 matching 9 bases. CDR1 SGDLS and CDR2 YYNGEE come from the germline V gene. V dropped 0 bases and J dropped 1; count of bases not matched to a gene: 7. The CDR3 runs 18 residues. As DNA, the CDR3 is TGTGCCAGCAGCGTAGGATCTAGCGGGGTAGAGAACACCGGGGAGCTGTTTTTT. Amino acids: CASSVGSSGVENTGELFF.

This chain connects TRBV19 to TRBJ2-3; 9 nucleotides match TRBD1. Unmatched junction bases numbered 6, after V lost 3 bases and J lost 2 bases. The CDR3 length is 16 residues. Germline-derived CDR1 and CDR2 are LNHDA and SQIVND (reference sequence). CDR3 DNA sequence: TGTGCCAGTAGTATCCCGGGACAGGGTTTCACAGATACGCAGTATTTT. Translating gives CASSIPGQGFTDTQYF.

The rearrangement links TRBV6-5 to TRBJ2-1; D remains unclear. Per the germline V gene, CDR1 is MNHEY and CDR2 is SVGAGI. The CDR3 has 16 residues. Trimming removed 2 bases at V and 0 bases at J, with 11 bases between. The CDR3 loop reads CASSYGLASSYNEQFF. In DNA form, the CDR3 reads TGTGCCAGCAGTTACGGTCTCGCGAGCTCCTACAATGAGCAGTTCTTC.

The CDR3 DNA reads TGCAGCGTGCGGGGCAACACAGATACGCAGTATTTT. Amino acids: CSVRGNTDTQYF. The rearrangement joins TRBV29-1 to TRBJ2-3; tentatively, D is TRBD2 (6 bases). Germline lookup yields CDR1 SQVTM and CDR2 ANQGSEA. The V end was cut by 6 bases, the J end by 2 bases, with 9 bases between. This CDR3 is 12 amino acids long.

V usage is TRBV7-9 and J usage is TRBJ2-5; D unclear. CDR1 is SEHNR, CDR2 FQNEAQ, per germline (reference sequence). This CDR3 has 12 amino acids. V lost 5 bases and J 0 bases, leaving 4 bases between the germline ends. The DNA for the CDR3 is TGTGCCAGCAGCCGGTACCAAGAGACCCAGTACTTC. Its translation: CASSRYQETQYF.

This chain uses TRBV5-5 with TRBJ1-1; D gene uncertain. CDR3 length equals 13 residues. Germline V gene data show CDR1 as SGHKS and CDR2 as YYEKEE (reference sequence). V gave up 1 base and J gave up 7 bases, with 11 bases separating them. CDR3 in amino acids: CASSLLFSGEAFF. DNA for the CDR3: TGTGCCAGCAGCTTGCTCTTTTCCGGTGAAGCTTTCTTT.

V usage is TRBV5-4 and J usage is TRBJ2-7; D perhaps matches TRBD1 (6 bases). Trimming pared 0 bases from V and 1 base from J, leaving 8 bases between. The CDR3 is 14 residues long. Germline assignment: CDR1 SGHNT and CDR2 YYREEE (reference sequence). CDR3 loop: CASSLEGGSYEQYF. CDR3 coding DNA: TGTGCCAGCAGCTTGGAAGGGGGATCCTACGAGCAGTACTTC.

The genes are TRBV7-2 and TRBJ2-7; 7 bases align to TRBD2. CDR1 is SGHTA, CDR2 FQGNSA, per germline. The trim removed 4 bases at V and 3 bases at J, leaving 3 bases unmatched. This CDR3 spans 13 amino acids. As DNA, the CDR3 is TGTGCCAGCAGCTCCACTAGCGTCTACGAGCAGTACTTC. Translation gives CASSSTSVYEQYF. Using reference TRBV7-2 and TRBJ2-7 for the parts outside the CDR3, the full variable domain is GAGVSQSPSNKVTEKGKDVELRCDPISGHTALYWYRQSLGQGLEFLIYFQGNSAPDKSGLPSDRFSAERTGGSVSTLTIQRTQQEDSAVYLCASSSTSVYEQYFGPGTRLTVT.

The V and J genes are TRBV28 and TRBJ2-7; a possible D gene is TRBD2 (7 bases). Trimming cost V 10 bases and J 2 bases, with 15 bases left between them. This CDR3 region has 13 residues. CDR1 and CDR2 (germline): MDHEN, SYDVKM. CDR3 in amino acids: CATLGGLPYEQYF. The CDR3 DNA reads TGTGCCACCCTGGGGGGGCTCCCCTACGAGCAGTACTTC.

The chain has TRBV20-1 and TRBJ2-2, with 10 bases matching TRBD2. This CDR3 contains 15 residues. V was pared by 3 bases and J by 6 bases, with 7 bases of the junction left unmatched. Germline V gene data show CDR1 as DFQATT and CDR2 as SNEGSKA (reference sequence). The CDR3 sequence is CSASASGRPAGELFF. CDR3 nucleotides: TGCAGTGCTAGTGCTAGCGGGAGACCGGCCGGGGAGCTGTTTTTT.

This rearrangement joins TRBV30 to TRBJ1-6; no clear D gene. This CDR3 has 15 residues. V was shortened by 8 bases and J by 7 bases, with 21 bases between the two germline ends. Germline CDR1 reads GTSNPN; CDR2 reads SVGIG (reference sequence). CDR3 sequence reads: CATIKGGLGNSPLHF. The CDR3 bases are TGTGCCACAATTAAAGGCGGACTCGGAAATTCACCCCTCCACTTT.

V is TRBV5-6 and J is TRBJ1-2, with a tentative D call TRBD1 (5 bases). V was shortened by 4 bases and J by 3 bases, with 16 bases between the two germline ends. CDR1 and CDR2 from the germline V gene are SGHDT and YYEEEE. The CDR3 has 15 residues. CDR3 residues: CASSRAGRTDYGYTF. For the CDR3, the DNA is TGTGCCAGCAGCCGCGCGGGACGAACAGACTATGGCTACACCTTC.

This chain links TRBV27 with TRBJ1-6, with D unresolved. The CDR3 is made up of 14 amino acids. The V gene lost 6 bases and the J gene lost 10 bases, with 16 bases spanning the gap. CDR1 and CDR2 (germline): MNHEY, SMNVEV (reference sequence). The CDR3 DNA reads as TGTGCCAGCAGCTCCGACACGCCGAACTCACCCCTCCACTTT. Translating gives CASSSDTPNSPLHF.